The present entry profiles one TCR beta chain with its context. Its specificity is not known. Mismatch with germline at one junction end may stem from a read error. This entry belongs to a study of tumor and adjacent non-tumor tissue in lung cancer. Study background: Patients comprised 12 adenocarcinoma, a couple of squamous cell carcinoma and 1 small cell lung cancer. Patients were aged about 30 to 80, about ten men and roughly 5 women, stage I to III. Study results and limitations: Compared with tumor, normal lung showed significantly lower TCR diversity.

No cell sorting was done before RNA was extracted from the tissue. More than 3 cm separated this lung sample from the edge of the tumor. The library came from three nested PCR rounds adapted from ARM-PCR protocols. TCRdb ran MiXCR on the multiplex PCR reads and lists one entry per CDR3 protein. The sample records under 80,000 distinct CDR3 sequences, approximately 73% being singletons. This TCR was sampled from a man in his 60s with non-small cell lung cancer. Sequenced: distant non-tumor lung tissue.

CDR3 coding DNA: TGCGCCAGCAGTGAACTACAGAGAAGGAGCCGGAATGAGCAGTTCTTC. It yields the protein CASSELQRRSRNEQFF. The gene calls are TRBV6-1 and TRBJ2-1, with D unclear. The V gene's germline CDR1 is MNHNS and CDR2 SASEGT. The CDR3 consists of 16 residues.